These 11 T cell receptor beta chains share one sample of origin, sequenced in a study of blood T cell repertoires in COVID-19. The protocol was immunoSEQ multiplex PCR, while the TCRdb copy is restricted to in-frame clones and leaves out a portion. This table has 50,000 to 65,000 clones, roughly 72% appearing once. The sequencing sample was made of peripheral blood. The source of these receptors is a woman in her seventies with COVID-19, enrolled during active disease.

The V call is TRBV18, the J call TRBJ2-5, with a possible D match to TRBD1 (6 bases). The CDR3 spans 13 residues. Trimming removed 6 bases from V and 4 bases from J, with 12 bases in between. Germline CDR1 reads KGHSH; CDR2 reads LQKENI. The CDR3 sequence is CASSRRGSETQYF. CDR3 DNA sequence: TGTGCCAGCTCTCGCAGGGGTTCAGAGACCCAGTACTTC.

CDR3 sequence: CASSPEQGNEKLFF. DNA for the CDR3: TGTGCCAGCAGCCCCGAGCAGGGGAATGAAAAACTGTTTTTT. This sequence joins TRBV11-3 and TRBJ1-4; TRBD1 might be the D (6 bases). V dropped 5 bases and J dropped 5 bases, with 12 bases sitting between them. CDR3 length: 14 residues. Germline values: CDR1 SGHNT, CDR2 YENEEA.

V usage is TRBV7-2 and J usage is TRBJ2-2, with TRBD2 matching 13 bases. CDR1 is SGHTA, CDR2 FQGNSA, per germline. The CDR3 loop spans 17 amino acids. Trimming took 5 bases from V and 6 from J; bases not matched to a gene: 9. CDR3 coding DNA: TGTGCCAGCAGCCCCGGGGGACTAGCGGGGAGGGCCGGGGAGCTGTTTTTT. Translation gives CASSPGGLAGRAGELFF.

The J gene is TRBJ1-2, the V gene TRBV9; 10 bases align to TRBD1. The CDR3 is 13 residues long. J lost 8 bases, V lost 4 bases, and 5 bases had no gene match. Germline V gene sequence: CDR1 SGDLS, CDR2 YYNGEE. CDR3 residues: CASSTRTGGGYTF. CDR3 DNA: TGTGCCAGCAGCACCCGGACAGGGGGAGGCTACACCTTC.

This sequence joins TRBV28 and TRBJ1-5; 9 bases agree with TRBD1. CDR1 MDHEN and CDR2 SYDVKM come from the germline V gene. V lost 5 bases to trimming and J lost 6 bases; unmatched junction nucleotides: 11. The CDR3 has 16 residues. The CDR3 nucleotides are TGTGCCAGCAGTCTGCTGGGACAGGGTGGTAGTCAGCCCCAGCATTTT. Translating it yields CASSLLGQGGSQPQHF.

V usage is TRBV29-1 and J usage is TRBJ1-1; D is perhaps TRBD1 (5 bases). This CDR3 spans 12 amino acids. The ends were cut back, 4 bases at V and 4 bases at J, with 10 bases in the middle. CDR1 is SQVTM and CDR2 is ANQGSEA in the germline V gene. DNA for the CDR3: TGCAGCGTTGCAAAGGGGCCCACTGAAGCTTTCTTT. This gives the protein CSVAKGPTEAFF.

The CDR3, as DNA: TGTGCCAGCAGCTTAGGCCTAGCGTCGAGCACAGATACGCAGTATTTT. Residues: CASSLGLASSTDTQYF. The chain uses TRBV7-2 and TRBJ2-3; D is possibly TRBD2 (6 bases). CDR3 size: 16 residues. Trimming cost V 1 base and J 0 bases, with 11 bases left between them. Germline V lookup: CDR1 SGHTA, CDR2 FQGNSA.

The sample holds a few counts of this clone. The rearrangement joins TRBV7-9 to TRBJ1-1; the match to TRBD1 covers 9 bases. The germline V gene has CDR1 SEHNR and CDR2 FQNEAQ (reference sequence). This CDR3 is built from 15 residues. Losses at the gene ends were 4 bases for V and 1 base for J; bases not matched to a gene: 4. CDR3 in DNA: TGTGCCAGCAGCTCCCACAGGGGGCAGAACACTGAAGCTTTCTTT. Translated: CASSSHRGQNTEAFF.

This clone is a singleton in its sample. V is TRBV12-5 and J is TRBJ2-5; 7 bases align to TRBD1. Trimming removed 6 bases from V and 5 bases from J; junction bases left unmatched: 6. This CDR3 has 13 amino acids. CDR1 and CDR2 (germline): LGHNT, FRNRAP. CDR3 nucleotide sequence: TGTGCTAGTGGGAGGGGGCGCGGGGAGACCCAGTACTTC. Translating gives CASGRGRGETQYF.

The J gene is TRBJ1-4, the V gene TRBV12-3 or TRBV12-4; D unresolved. V dropped 6 bases and J dropped 0 bases, with 5 bases sitting between them. The CDR3 has 13 amino acids. CDR3 sequence: CASRAATNEKLFF. The DNA of the CDR3 is TGTGCCAGCAGGGCTGCAACTAATGAAAAACTGTTTTTT.

The table lists this clone with a few counts. The rearrangement joins TRBV10-3 to TRBJ1-1, with D tentatively TRBD1 (5 bases). The germline CDR1 and CDR2 sequences are ENHRY and SYGVKD. V dropped 6 bases and J dropped 1 base, with 9 bases sitting between them. CDR3 length equals 13 residues. The CDR3 bases are TGTGCCATCAGAGATGGACAGAACACTGAAGCTTTCTTT. Its translation: CAIRDGQNTEAFF.